Listed below are T cell receptor beta chains from one sample, sequenced in a study of blood T cell repertoires in COVID-19. TCRdb's copy holds only in-frame clones and misses some; the assay was immunoSEQ multiplex PCR. The data contain roughly 28,000 clones, 75% to 90% of them singletons. Material for sequencing was peripheral blood. All receptors come from a human donor with acute or convalescent COVID-19. The donor label of this sample is uncertain. Both conserved end residues are trimmed from each CDR3. Each record gives: D gene, V gene, J gene, CDR3 protein. The D gene is left open where the match is weak.

.	TRBV7-9	TRBJ2-1	ASSLDVTTSLF
TRBD1	TRBV29-1	TRBJ1-5	SVAAGTGGANQPQH
.	TRBV4-1	TRBJ2-2	ASSKTPGIGELF
TRBD2	TRBV7-3	TRBJ2-6	ASSLSGTSGFGSGANVLT
.	TRBV4-1	TRBJ1-6	ASRAMGPTDDALH
TRBD1	TRBV10-2	TRBJ1-2	ASSVRTGGLYGYT
TRBD2	TRBV11-3	TRBJ2-7	ASSSLARSYEQY
TRBD1	TRBV18	TRBJ1-6	ASSPNTGGYNSPLH
TRBD1	TRBV5-1	TRBJ2-3	ASRGDRYSTDTQY
TRBD1	TRBV9	TRBJ1-2	ASSVARGGGYGYT
.	TRBV4-1	TRBJ2-5	ASSQDQWETQY
.	TRBV9	TRBJ1-6	ASSPGHDNSPLH
.	TRBV6-6	TRBJ1-1	ASILGTSNTEAF
.	TRBV7-6	TRBJ1-6	ASSLAQGGSPLH